This TCR beta chain was profiled in a study of blood T cell repertoires in COVID-19. Across the study: Italy, Spain and the United States were the sources of the convalescent and acute COVID-19 samples. The cDNA or gDNA used as material had been derived from T cells, B-cell-depleted T cells, or PBMCs.

In the authors' methods: The assay estimated nucleated cells by amplifying reference gene primers. TCRdb's table, derived via immunoSEQ multiplex PCR, lists solely in-frame clones and lacks some. The V and J calls and clone size are taken from that table; D and trimming were inferred from the DNA. The table shows about 200,000 clones, with 80% to 90% occurring only once. The CDR3 covers 15 residues. Germline CDR1 reads SGHTA; CDR2 reads FQGNSA. The V end was cut by 4 bases, the J end by 9 bases, with 19 bases between. Sample: peripheral blood. The clonotype was recovered from a woman older than 75 with acute or convalescent COVID-19. This chain joins TRBV7-2 and TRBJ2-1; perhaps TRBD2 as D (5 bases). The CDR3 sequence: CASSSPSIGLGEQFF. The CDR3 DNA is TGTGCCAGCAGCTCCCCTAGCATAGGTCTGGGTGAGCAGTTCTTC.